This TCR beta chain was identified during a study of blood T cell repertoires in COVID-19. Germline CDR1 reads WSHSY; CDR2 reads SAAADI. This CDR3 is built from 16 residues. Trimming pared 3 bases from V and 1 base from J, leaving 15 bases between. Libraries were prepared by immunoSEQ multiplex PCR; TCRdb keeps only in-frame clonotypes and omits some of them. The sample shows 94,000 or so clones, 65% to 90% of them seen only once. This clone has just a few counts. The sequencing input was peripheral blood. The chain links TRBV10-2 to TRBJ1-1; D might be TRBD1 (6 bases). This receptor was obtained from a man aged 55 to 70 with acute or convalescent COVID-19. CDR3 in DNA: TGCGCCAGCAGTGATCATCCAGGGGCGGGGAACACTGAAGCTTTCTTT. It translates to CASSDHPGAGNTEAFF.